This T cell receptor beta chain appears in the sequencing data of a study of shared clonotypes between healthy human individuals. Study results and limitations: Relative to clonotypes present in all four donors, those not shared had lower generation probabilities.

Investigators spread the genomic DNA of each subset evenly over several immunoSEQ plates. Only in-frame clones appear in the TCRdb table, and some are missing; sequencing was by immunoSEQ multiplex PCR. The sample holds about 2.4 million clones; approximately 94% are singletons and the top ten take approximately 0.35%. V lost 1 base, J lost 2 bases, and 9 bases lay in between. Germline assignment: CDR1 MNHNS and CDR2 SASEGT. The CDR3 runs 15 residues. Remarks on this clone: Antigen unknown.

The receptor was derived from a man between 18 and 29 years old in good health. Some clones in this sample may be carry-over from other donors' samples. The specimen sequenced was naive CD4+ T cells from PBMCs. As for subset: CD45RA+ positively selected. The rearrangement uses TRBV6-1 and TRBJ1-5; D remains unclear. As DNA, the CDR3 is TGTGCCAGCAGTGAAGTCGACCACCGCAATCAGCCCCAGCATTTT. Translated: CASSEVDHRNQPQHF.